The 8 T cell receptor beta chains below all came from one sample that was sequenced in a study of T cell changes during pregnancy in multiple sclerosis. The table came from immunoSEQ multiplex PCR; TCRdb's copy has only in-frame clones and leaves some out. The sample includes some 83,000 clones, about nine tenths of them seen just once. Here the sequenced sample was PBMCs, taken in the first trimester of pregnancy. These receptor sequences come from a female donor in good health, serving as a control in a pregnancy study. Some clones in this sample may be carry-over from other donors' samples.

This sequence joins TRBV19 and TRBJ1-5; D possibly corresponds to TRBD1 (5 bases). The CDR3 contains 16 residues. V lost 3 bases to trimming and J lost 3 bases, with 15 bases between them. Germline-derived CDR1 and CDR2 are LNHDA and SQIVND (reference sequence). The CDR3 here is CASSILGGNNNQPQHF. In DNA form, the CDR3 reads TGTGCCAGTAGTATTCTGGGGGGAAATAACAATCAGCCCCAGCATTTT.

The V call is TRBV28, the J call TRBJ2-5, with 8 bases identical to TRBD1. Germline trimming cut 5 bases from V and 5 bases from J; bases unmatched to any gene: 10. Looked up from germline, CDR1 is MDHEN and CDR2 is SYDVKM. This CDR3 contains 15 residues. For the CDR3, the DNA is TGTGCCAGCAGTCTTTCTCAGGGGGCTGGGGAGACCCAGTACTTC. This sequence encodes CASSLSQGAGETQYF.

V gene TRBV6-1 combines with J gene TRBJ1-1; D might be TRBD1 (5 bases). Per the germline V gene, CDR1 is MNHNS and CDR2 is SASEGT. V dropped 0 bases and J dropped 10 bases, with 15 bases sitting between them. The CDR3 totals 14 residues. The CDR3 bases are TGTGCCAGCAGTGAAGCGAGATTGCTCAGGGTAGCTTTCTTT. Translating gives CASSEARLLRVAFF.

The chain joins TRBV6-5 to TRBJ1-1, with D maybe TRBD1 (5 bases). The CDR3 runs 14 residues. Looked up from germline, CDR1 is MNHEY and CDR2 is SVGAGI. Trimming removed 4 bases from V and 0 bases from J, with 9 bases in between. The CDR3 region is CASSWGALNTEAFF. CDR3 sequence (DNA): TGTGCCAGCAGTTGGGGCGCATTGAACACTGAAGCTTTCTTT.

This clone was detected once. The chain links TRBV10-1 to TRBJ2-3; maybe TRBD2 (6 bases). The CDR3 covers 13 residues. Germline V gives CDR1 WNHNN, CDR2 SYGVQD (reference sequence). Trimming shortened V by 8 bases and J by 1 base, and 10 bases separated the two germline ends. CDR3 in amino acids: CASSSVGTDTQYF. DNA of the CDR3: TGCGCCAGCTCTAGCGTTGGCACAGATACGCAGTATTTT.

The V and J genes are TRBV10-2 and TRBJ2-1; 7 bases agree with TRBD2. The germline gives CDR1 WSHSY, CDR2 SAAADI. J lost 4 bases, V lost 9 bases, and 3 bases had no gene match. This CDR3 is built from 12 residues. The CDR3 loop reads CASLGGYNEQFF. In DNA, the CDR3 is TGCGCCAGTCTCGGGGGGTACAATGAGCAGTTCTTC.

This clone occurred a few times. The chain combines TRBV6-4 with TRBJ2-3, with TRBD1 identical over 10 bases. V dropped 2 bases and J dropped 4; count of bases not matched to a gene: 0. Germline loops: CDR1 MRHNA, CDR2 SNTAGT. The CDR3 consists of 14 residues. CDR3 coding DNA: TGTGCCAGCAGTGACGGACAGGGGGCAGATACGCAGTATTTT. It yields the protein CASSDGQGADTQYF.

This rearrangement joins TRBV2 to TRBJ2-3, with 10 positions matching TRBD2. Germline trimming cut 2 bases from V and 4 bases from J; bases unmatched to any gene: 3. Germline assignment: CDR1 SNHLY and CDR2 FYNNEI. The CDR3 runs 15 residues. This CDR3 reads CASSELAGDPDTQYF. In DNA form, the CDR3 reads TGTGCCAGCAGTGAACTAGCGGGAGATCCAGATACGCAGTATTTT.